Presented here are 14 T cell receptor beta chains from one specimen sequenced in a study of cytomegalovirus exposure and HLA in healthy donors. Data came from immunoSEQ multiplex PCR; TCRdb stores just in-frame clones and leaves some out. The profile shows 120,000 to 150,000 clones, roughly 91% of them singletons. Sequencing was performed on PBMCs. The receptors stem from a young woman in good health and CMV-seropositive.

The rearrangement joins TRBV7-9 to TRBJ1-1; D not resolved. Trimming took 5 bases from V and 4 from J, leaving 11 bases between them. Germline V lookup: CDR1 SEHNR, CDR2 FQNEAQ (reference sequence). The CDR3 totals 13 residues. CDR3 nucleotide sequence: TGTGCCAGCAGCCTAAGGGAGTTCACTGAAGCTTTCTTT. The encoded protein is CASSLREFTEAFF.

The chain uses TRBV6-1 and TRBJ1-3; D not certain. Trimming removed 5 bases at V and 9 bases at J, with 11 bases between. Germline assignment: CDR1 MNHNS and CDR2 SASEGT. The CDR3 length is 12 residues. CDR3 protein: CASSREFATIYF. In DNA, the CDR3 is TGTGCCAGCAGTCGGGAGTTCGCCACCATATATTTT.

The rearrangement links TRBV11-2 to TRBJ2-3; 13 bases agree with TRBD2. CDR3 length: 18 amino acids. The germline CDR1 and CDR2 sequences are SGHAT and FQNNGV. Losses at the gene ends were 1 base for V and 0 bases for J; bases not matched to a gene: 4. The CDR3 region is CASSLAGTSGISTDTQYF. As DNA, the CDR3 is TGTGCCAGCAGCTTAGCGGGGACTAGCGGGATAAGCACAGATACGCAGTATTTT.

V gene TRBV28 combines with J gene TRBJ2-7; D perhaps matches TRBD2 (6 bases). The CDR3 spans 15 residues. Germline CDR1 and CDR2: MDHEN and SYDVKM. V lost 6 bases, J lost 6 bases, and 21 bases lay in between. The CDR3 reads CASRLQTSTLSEQYF. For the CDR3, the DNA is TGTGCCAGCAGGCTACAAACTAGCACTTTATCCGAGCAGTACTTC.

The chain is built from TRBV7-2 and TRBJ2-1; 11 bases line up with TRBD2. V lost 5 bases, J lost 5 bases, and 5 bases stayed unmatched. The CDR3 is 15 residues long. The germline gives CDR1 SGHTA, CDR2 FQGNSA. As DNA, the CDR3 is TGTGCCAGCAGCGGCGGACTAGCGGGCGACAATGAGCAGTTCTTC. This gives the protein CASSGGLAGDNEQFF. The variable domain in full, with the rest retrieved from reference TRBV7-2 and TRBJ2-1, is GAGVSQSPSNKVTEKGKDVELRCDPISGHTALYWYRQSLGQGLEFLIYFQGNSAPDKSGLPSDRFSAERTGGSVSTLTIQRTQQEDSAVYLCASSGGLAGDNEQFFGPGTRLTVL.

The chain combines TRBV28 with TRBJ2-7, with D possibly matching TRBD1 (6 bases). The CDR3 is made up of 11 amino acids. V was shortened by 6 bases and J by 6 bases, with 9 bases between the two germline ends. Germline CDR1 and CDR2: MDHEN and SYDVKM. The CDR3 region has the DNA TGTGCCAGCAGGCAGGGGTCCGAGCAGTACTTC. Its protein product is CASRQGSEQYF.

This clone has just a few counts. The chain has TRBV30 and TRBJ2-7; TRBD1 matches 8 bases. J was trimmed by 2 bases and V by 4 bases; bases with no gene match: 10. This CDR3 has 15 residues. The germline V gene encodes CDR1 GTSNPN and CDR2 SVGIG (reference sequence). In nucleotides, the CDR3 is TGTGCCTGGATGTTCCGGGACAGGTTAACCTACGAGCAGTACTTC. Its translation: CAWMFRDRLTYEQYF.

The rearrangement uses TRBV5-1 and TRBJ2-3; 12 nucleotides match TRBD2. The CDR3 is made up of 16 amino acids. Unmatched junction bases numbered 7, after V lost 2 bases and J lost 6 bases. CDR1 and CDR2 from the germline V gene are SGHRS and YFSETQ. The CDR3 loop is CASSLNLAGGPDTQYF. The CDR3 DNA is TGCGCCAGCAGCTTAAATCTAGCGGGAGGGCCGGATACGCAGTATTTT.

This chain's CDR3 is CASSPRPDTYEQYF. CDR3 nucleotide sequence: TGTGCCAGCAGCCCCCGCCCGGACACCTACGAGCAGTACTTC. This rearrangement joins TRBV11-3 to TRBJ2-7; a possible D gene is TRBD1 (5 bases). This CDR3 comprises 14 residues. Germline CDR1 and CDR2: SGHNT and YENEEA. Trimming removed 5 bases at V and 2 bases at J, with 13 bases between. The full variable domain, in which reference TRBV11-3 and TRBJ2-7 provide the parts outside the CDR3, is EAGVVQSPRYKIIEKKQPVAFWCNPISGHNTLYWYLQNLGQGPELLIRYENEEAVDDSQLPKDRFSAERLKGVDSTLKIQPAELGDSAVYLCASSPRPDTYEQYFGPGTRLTVT.

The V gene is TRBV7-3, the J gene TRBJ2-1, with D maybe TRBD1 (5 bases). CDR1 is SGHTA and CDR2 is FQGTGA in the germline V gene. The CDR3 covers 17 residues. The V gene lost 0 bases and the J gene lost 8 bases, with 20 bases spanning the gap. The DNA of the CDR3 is TGTGCCAGCAGCTTAACTGGCAGTCAGGGATGGGTGGATGAGCAGTTCTTC. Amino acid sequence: CASSLTGSQGWVDEQFF.

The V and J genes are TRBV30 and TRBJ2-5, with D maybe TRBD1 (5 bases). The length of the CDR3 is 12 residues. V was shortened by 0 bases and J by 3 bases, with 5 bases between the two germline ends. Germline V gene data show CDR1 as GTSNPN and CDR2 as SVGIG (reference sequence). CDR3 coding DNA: TGTGCCTGGAGTGTAGGGGAAGAGACCCAGTACTTC. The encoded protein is CAWSVGEETQYF.

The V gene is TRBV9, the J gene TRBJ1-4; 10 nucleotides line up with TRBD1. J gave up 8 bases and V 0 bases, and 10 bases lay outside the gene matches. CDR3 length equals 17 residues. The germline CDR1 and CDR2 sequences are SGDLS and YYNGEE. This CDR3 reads CASSVEKTGTGVEKLFF. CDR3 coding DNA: TGTGCCAGCAGCGTAGAAAAAACCGGGACAGGGGTGGAAAAACTGTTTTTT.

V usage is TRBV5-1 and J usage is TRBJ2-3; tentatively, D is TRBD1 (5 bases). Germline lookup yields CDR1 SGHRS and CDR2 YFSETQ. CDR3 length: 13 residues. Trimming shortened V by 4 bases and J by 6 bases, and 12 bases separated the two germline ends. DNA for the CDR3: TGCGCCAGCAGCCCCACGACAGCCGATACGCAGTATTTT. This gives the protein CASSPTTADTQYF.

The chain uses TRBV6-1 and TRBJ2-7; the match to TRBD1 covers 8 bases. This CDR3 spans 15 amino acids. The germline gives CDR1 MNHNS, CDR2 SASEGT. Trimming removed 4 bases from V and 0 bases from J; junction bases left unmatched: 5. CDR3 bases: TGTGCCAGCAGTGGGGACAGGTTCCTCTCCTACGAGCAGTACTTC. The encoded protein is CASSGDRFLSYEQYF.